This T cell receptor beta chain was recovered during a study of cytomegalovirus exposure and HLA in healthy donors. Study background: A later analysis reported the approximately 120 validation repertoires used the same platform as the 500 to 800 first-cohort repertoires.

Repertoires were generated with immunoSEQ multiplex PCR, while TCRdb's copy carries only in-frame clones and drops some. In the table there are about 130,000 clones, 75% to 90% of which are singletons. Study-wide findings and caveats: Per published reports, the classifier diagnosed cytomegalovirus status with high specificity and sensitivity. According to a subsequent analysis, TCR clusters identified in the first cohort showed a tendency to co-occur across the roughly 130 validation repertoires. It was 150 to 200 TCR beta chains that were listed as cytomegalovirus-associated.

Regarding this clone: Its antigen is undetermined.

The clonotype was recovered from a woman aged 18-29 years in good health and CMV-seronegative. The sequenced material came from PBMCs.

The CDR3, as DNA: TGTGCCAGCAGCCTCGACAGGGGAGTAACTGAAGCTTTCTTT. This encodes CASSLDRGVTEAFF. V gene TRBV7-9 combines with J gene TRBJ1-1; 8 bases are a match to TRBD1. V gave up 5 bases and J gave up 5 bases; unmatched junction bases: 7. Germline assignment: CDR1 SEHNR and CDR2 FQNEAQ (reference sequence). This CDR3 contains 14 residues.